The 9 T cell receptor beta chains in this list originate from one sample, sequenced in a study of vaccination effects on CD4 cells after COVID-19. Profiled with immunoSEQ multiplex PCR; TCRdb holds only in-frame clones, not every one. Here the sample spans 71,000 or so clones, approximately 70% being singletons. Antigen-specific CD4+ T cell clonotypes were called by their expansion after viral peptide-pool culture in ViraFEST. Once cultured for nine to ten days, the cells underwent separation to obtain CD4+ T cells. Negative nucleocapsid antibody tests before and after vaccination confirmed no previous SARS-CoV-2 infection. No antigen has been assigned to these receptors. The starting material was CD4+ T cells from PBMCs cultured with HCoV-OC43 spike peptides, obtained before COVID-19 vaccination. Subset of the sample: HCoV-OC43 spike overlapping peptide pool stimulation. The receptors were gathered from a human donor who received a COVID-19 vaccine.

V and J are TRBV24-1 and TRBJ1-3; 7 bases map to TRBD1. Germline assignment: CDR1 KGHDR and CDR2 SFDVKD. J lost 0 bases, V lost 8 bases, and 9 bases had no gene match. The CDR3 is 16 residues long. CDR3 protein: CATKEGAGTSGNTIYF. CDR3 DNA sequence: TGTGCCACCAAAGAGGGGGCGGGGACCTCTGGAAACACCATATATTTT.

This clone was seen more than once but under ten times. The chain recombines TRBV7-9 with TRBJ1-1, with D uncertain. The germline V and J ends were trimmed by 5 bases and 0 bases, with 7 bases remaining between them. The CDR3 length is 13 residues. CDR1 is SEHNR and CDR2 is FQNEAQ in the germline V gene (reference sequence). The DNA of the CDR3 is TGTGCCAGCAGCCTCGAGCTGAACACTGAAGCTTTCTTT. This translates into CASSLELNTEAFF.

This clone was seen only a few times. This likely comes from a read error, as the CDR3 has no conserved phenylalanine or tryptophan at its end. The limits of the CDR3 on the DNA are not certain, so only TCRdb's listed CDR3 is given. The chain joins TRBV2 to TRBJ2-7; the table's D call, TRBD1, was not checked against the DNA. The CDR3 contains 17 residues when both ends are counted. The germline CDR1 and CDR2 sequences are SNHLY and FYNNEI. The CDR3 here is CASSEGRGPTLLRARGI.

The V gene is TRBV6-5, the J gene TRBJ1-5, with D possibly TRBD1 on 6 matching bases. The V gene's germline CDR1 is MNHEY and CDR2 SVGAGI. There are 15 residues in the CDR3. V was clipped by 7 bases and J by 0 bases, with 13 bases between them. Here the CDR3 reads CASKNREYSNQPQHF. The CDR3 nucleotides are TGTGCCAGCAAGAACAGGGAATATAGCAATCAGCCCCAGCATTTT.

This sequence joins TRBV2 and TRBJ2-3, with D maybe TRBD2 (5 bases). Trimming removed 3 bases at V and 0 bases at J, with 7 bases between. Germline V CDR1 and CDR2: SNHLY, FYNNEI. The CDR3 length is 14 residues. Here the CDR3 reads CASSEEASTDTQYF. As DNA, the CDR3 is TGTGCCAGCAGTGAGGAGGCTAGCACAGATACGCAGTATTTT.

The J gene is TRBJ2-7, the V gene TRBV5-8, with D possibly matching TRBD2 (5 bases). The CDR3 has 14 residues. Germline CDR1 reads SGHTS; CDR2 reads YDEGEE. The V end lost 0 bases, the J end lost 3 bases, and 10 bases lay between the germline ends. CDR3 in DNA: TGTGCCAGCAGCTTGGCGCGGGCGCTCTACGAGCAGTACGTC. Encoded protein: CASSLARALYEQYV.

Written as DNA, the CDR3 is TGTGCCACTAAATCGGGGGGCACAGATACGCAGTATTTT. Translation gives CATKSGGTDTQYF. The genes are TRBV15 and TRBJ2-3, with D maybe TRBD2 (6 bases). In germline, CDR1 is LNHNV, CDR2 YYDKDF (reference sequence). This CDR3 region has 13 residues. The V gene lost 9 bases and the J gene lost 1 base, with 11 bases spanning the gap.

This clone was picked up a small number of times. The rearrangement links TRBV19 to TRBJ1-5; the match to TRBD1 covers 7 bases. The CDR3 is 16 residues long. Germline CDR1 reads LNHDA; CDR2 reads SQIVND (reference sequence). J was trimmed by 1 base and V by 5 bases; bases with no gene match: 8. DNA of the CDR3: TGTGCCAGTAGTCCCAGGGGGGCGGTGAGCAATCAGCCCCAGCATTTT. It encodes CASSPRGAVSNQPQHF. Full variable domain (rest looked up from reference TRBV19 and TRBJ1-5): DGGITQSPKYLFRKEGQNVTLSCEQNLNHDAMYWYRQDPGQGLRLIYYSQIVNDFQKGDIAEGYSVSREKKESFPLTVTSAQKNPTAFYLCASSPRGAVSNQPQHFGDGTRLSIL.

This chain links TRBV18 with TRBJ1-5; D call uncertain. The V gene lost 6 bases and the J gene lost 7 bases, with 16 bases spanning the gap. This CDR3 has 14 residues. Germline V gene data show CDR1 as KGHSH and CDR2 as LQKENI. The CDR3 sequence: CASSEDVLAQPQHF. In DNA form, the CDR3 reads TGTGCCAGCTCGGAGGACGTACTCGCACAGCCCCAGCATTTT.